This T cell receptor (beta chain) originates from a study of T cells in localized non-small cell lung cancer. The CDR3 consists of 16 residues. CDR1 and CDR2 from the germline V gene are MDHEN and SYDVKM. The V segment lost 5 bases and the J segment 10 bases; nucleotides outside the gene matches: 13. Repertoires were generated with immunoSEQ multiplex PCR, while TCRdb's copy carries only in-frame clones and drops some. The table lists 9,500 to 15,000 clones, about 86% of them singletons. Study results and caveats: Paired adjacent lung recovered a median around 52 of the top 100 tumor clones.

In the case of this clone: The antigen is not known.

The V gene is TRBV28, the J gene TRBJ1-5; 11 positions match TRBD1. This receptor was taken from a male donor at least 60 years old with stage I lung adenocarcinoma. This specimen consisted of peripheral blood, obtained before any cancer treatment. CDR3 DNA sequence: TGTGCCAGCAGTCCCCCCGGGACAGGGGGTATCTTACCCCAGCATTTT. Its protein product is CASSPPGTGGILPQHF.